This T cell receptor beta chain was identified during a study of blood T cells in healthy people across ages. V dropped 4 bases and J dropped 4 bases, with 17 bases sitting between them. CDR3 length: 16 residues. Germline CDR1 reads SEHNR; CDR2 reads FQNEAQ (reference sequence). A second PCR of 7 to 11 cycles used a sample-barcoded 5' primer and a J-beta primer mix. TCRdb redid the calling of the 5' RACE reads with MiXCR, one entry per CDR3 protein. The top ten clones hold 20% to 25% of a sample with almost 1 million distinct CDR3 sequences, 45% to 60% of them seen once. This clonotype was counted between two and nine times.

Sequencing used blood. This receptor was taken from a woman in her fifties or sixties in good health. The J gene is TRBJ2-4, the V gene TRBV7-9; a possible D gene is TRBD2 (5 bases). The CDR3 is CASSSLGDYRKNIQYF. The CDR3 DNA follows: TGTGCCAGCAGCTCCCTGGGAGACTACAGAAAAAACATTCAGTACTTC.